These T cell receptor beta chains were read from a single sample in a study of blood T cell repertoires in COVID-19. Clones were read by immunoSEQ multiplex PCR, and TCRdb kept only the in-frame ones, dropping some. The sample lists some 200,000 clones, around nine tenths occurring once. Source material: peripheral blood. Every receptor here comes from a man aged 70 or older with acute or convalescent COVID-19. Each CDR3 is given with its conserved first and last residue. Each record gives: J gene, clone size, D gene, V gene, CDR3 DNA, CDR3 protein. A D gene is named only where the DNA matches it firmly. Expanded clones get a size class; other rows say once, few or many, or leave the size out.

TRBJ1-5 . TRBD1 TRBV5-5 TGTGCCAGCAGCCTCCACAGGGGTGATCAGCCCCAGCATTTT CASSLHRGDQPQHF
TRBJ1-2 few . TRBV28 TGTGCCAGCAGTTCCTCCTGGCGACCAGGGAGGGCAAATGGCTACACCTTC CASSSSWRPGRANGYTF
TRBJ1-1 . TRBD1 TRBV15 TGTGCCACCAGCAACTCACAGGGGTTTGAAGCTTTCTTT CATSNSQGFEAFF
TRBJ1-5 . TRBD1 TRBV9 TGTGCCAGCAGCCCCGGACAGGGGGCTGATCAGCCCCAGCATTTT CASSPGQGADQPQHF
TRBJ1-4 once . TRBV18 TGTGCCAGCACATCGACAGCAACTAATGAAAAACTGTTTTTT CASTSTATNEKLFF
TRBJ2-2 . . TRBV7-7 TGTGCTAGCAGCCCCCCGGGGAGTGAGGCCGGGGAGCTGTTTTTT CASSPPGSEAGELFF
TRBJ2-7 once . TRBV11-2 TGTGCCAGCAGCTTGGGGCAAAGCTCCTACGAGCAGTACTTC CASSLGQSSYEQYF
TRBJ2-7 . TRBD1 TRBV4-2 TGTGCCAGCAGCCAAGAAGAGGGGACAGGGTCCAACGAGCAGTACTTC CASSQEEGTGSNEQYF
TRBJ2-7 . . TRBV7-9 TGTGCCAGCAGTACCGCCTCGGGGTACTACTCCTACGAGCAGTACTTC CASSTASGYYSYEQYF
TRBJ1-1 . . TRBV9 TGTGCCAGCAGCCCTCGTCCGTCCTTGAACACTGAAGCTTTCTTT CASSPRPSLNTEAFF
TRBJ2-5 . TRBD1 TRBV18 TGTGCCAGCTCACCAAGGGACAGGGGAGAGACCCAGTACTTC CASSPRDRGETQYF